A single sample is the source of the 26 T cell receptor beta chains below, sequenced in a study of T cell repertoires in ileal Crohn's disease. Produced via immunoSEQ multiplex PCR; TCRdb's table is partial and in-frame only. The top ten hold 20% to 25% of the sample, which has about 4,500 clones, roughly 74% seen once. The sample was ileal tissue. Receptors originate from an adult with Crohn's disease.

V gene TRBV30 combines with J gene TRBJ2-2; TRBD1 is a possible D gene (5 bases). The CDR3 loop spans 14 amino acids. CDR1 and CDR2 (germline): GTSNPN, SVGIG (reference sequence). V gave up 2 bases and J gave up 3 bases, with 10 bases separating them. CDR3 residues: CAWSFQGDTGELFF. DNA of the CDR3: TGTGCCTGGAGTTTCCAGGGCGACACCGGGGAGCTGTTTTTT.

The V and J genes are TRBV11-2 and TRBJ2-3, with D perhaps matching TRBD2 (7 bases). Trimming took 3 bases from V and 0 from J, leaving 13 bases between them. The CDR3 is 16 residues long. The germline V gene encodes CDR1 SGHAT and CDR2 FQNNGV. CDR3 DNA sequence: TGTGCCAGCAGCTTCCCGCGGGGGCCTAGCACAGATACGCAGTATTTT. As protein: CASSFPRGPSTDTQYF.

J is TRBJ1-5 and V is TRBV15; D not certain. This CDR3 is 15 amino acids long. V was trimmed by 0 bases and J by 6 bases, leaving 12 bases between them. Per the germline V gene, CDR1 is LNHNV and CDR2 is YYDKDF (reference sequence). The CDR3 spells CATSRDLGKGQPQHF. CDR3 DNA: TGTGCCACCAGCAGAGATCTCGGGAAAGGTCAGCCCCAGCATTTT.

Points on this clone: At one of its ends the junction is not consistent with the germline gene, which may arise from a read error. V usage is TRBV10-3 and J usage is TRBJ2-3; 7 positions match TRBD1. The CDR3 is 15 amino acids. Looked up from germline, CDR1 is ENHRY and CDR2 is SYGVKD. The CDR3 reads CASSTDRVETDTQYF. The DNA for the CDR3 is TGTGCCAGCAGTACTGACAGGGTAGAAACAGATACGCAGTATTTT.

The genes are TRBV9 and TRBJ2-5, with 8 bases that match TRBD2. V lost 7 bases to trimming and J lost 5 bases; unmatched junction nucleotides: 10. Germline V gene data show CDR1 as SGDLS and CDR2 as YYNGEE. This CDR3 has 14 amino acids. The CDR3 DNA reads as TGTGCCAGCTTTTCGGGGGGGCCCCAGGAGACCCAGTACTTC. This codes for CASFSGGPQETQYF.

The CDR3 coding sequence is TGTGCCAGCAGTCTGAGCGGGGGGGCCATTACGCAGTATTTT. Translation gives CASSLSGGAITQYF. The chain joins TRBV11-3 to TRBJ2-3; TRBD2 agrees at 10 bases. V lost 6 bases to trimming and J lost 8 bases; unmatched junction nucleotides: 8. CDR3 length equals 14 residues. Germline V lookup: CDR1 SGHNT, CDR2 YENEEA.

The chain employs TRBV15 and TRBJ2-7; 7 bases line up with TRBD2. The germline CDR1 and CDR2 sequences are LNHNV and YYDKDF (reference sequence). Unmatched junction bases numbered 6, after V lost 4 bases and J lost 0 bases. The CDR3 runs to 15 residues. The CDR3 sequence is CATSTRRGTSYEQYF. The CDR3 DNA is TGTGCCACCAGCACCAGGCGGGGGACCTCCTACGAGCAGTACTTC.

V is TRBV5-1 and J is TRBJ1-5, with D possibly TRBD1 on 5 matching bases. Germline-derived CDR1 and CDR2 are SGHRS and YFSETQ. V lost 2 bases to trimming and J lost 1 base, with 16 bases between them. The CDR3 is 17 amino acids. The CDR3 DNA reads TGCGCCAGCAGCTTTGGGCAGGGCCCTGGGAGCAATCAGCCCCAGCATTTT. Translation gives CASSFGQGPGSNQPQHF.

To note about this clone: This could be a read error, since a much larger clone is one nucleotide away. Other DNA sequences in the sample encode the same CDR3. The V call is TRBV6-5, the J call TRBJ2-7; D is perhaps TRBD1 (5 bases). Germline CDR1 reads MNHEY; CDR2 reads SVGAGI. The V and J ends lost 5 bases and 2 bases respectively, with 10 bases between them. This CDR3 comprises 13 residues. CDR3 coding DNA: TGTGCCAGCAGTGATGACAGCCCCTACGAGCAGTACTTC. Encoded protein: CASSDDSPYEQYF.

A single count supports this clone. J is TRBJ2-4 and V is TRBV6-6; 8 positions agree with TRBD1. With 6 bases clipped from V and 6 bases from J, the junction kept 4 bases outside the gene matches. Germline V gene data show CDR1 as MNHNY and CDR2 as SVGAGI (reference sequence). CDR3 size: 13 residues. CDR3 sequence: CASSLGQANIQYF. CDR3 coding DNA: TGTGCCAGCAGCCTGGGACAGGCAAACATTCAGTACTTC.

The rearrangement joins TRBV6-5 to TRBJ1-2, with a weak D call TRBD1 (5 bases). Per germline, CDR1 MNHEY and CDR2 SVGAGI. The CDR3 is 14 amino acids. V lost 7 bases and J 2 bases, leaving 14 bases between the germline ends. The DNA for the CDR3 is TGTGCCAGCATCGCAACGGGGGGGAACTATGGCTACACCTTC. It is translated as CASIATGGNYGYTF.

The chain links TRBV9 to TRBJ2-4, with TRBD1 identical over 9 bases. Germline V gives CDR1 SGDLS, CDR2 YYNGEE. This CDR3 contains 15 residues. V dropped 3 bases and J dropped 9; count of bases not matched to a gene: 10. For the CDR3, the DNA is TGTGCCAGCAGCGGCCTCCGGGACAGGGCTGGCATTCAGTACTTC. Protein: CASSGLRDRAGIQYF.

The CDR3 nucleotides read TGTGCCAGCGCGGGGGGGGGTGGTTCTAACTATGGCTACACCTTC. Translating gives CASAGGGGSNYGYTF. The V gene is TRBV28, the J gene TRBJ1-2; TRBD1 might be the D (5 bases). Germline V gene data show CDR1 as MDHEN and CDR2 as SYDVKM. The length of the CDR3 is 15 residues. Trimming pared 8 bases from V and 0 bases from J, leaving 16 bases between.

The chain uses TRBV4-3 and TRBJ2-7; 7 bases map to TRBD2. The CDR3 consists of 15 residues. With V trimmed by 5 bases and J by 2 bases, 9 bases remained unmatched. The germline gives CDR1 LGHNA, CDR2 YSLEER. The CDR3 DNA is TGCGCCAGCAGCTTGGGAGGGCAGCAGCCCTACGAGCAGTACTTC. It translates to CASSLGGQQPYEQYF.

V and J are TRBV11-3 and TRBJ2-7; 8 bases match TRBD2. Unmatched junction bases numbered 7, after V lost 5 bases and J lost 4 bases. From germline, CDR1 is SGHNT and CDR2 YENEEA. CDR3 length equals 14 residues. The CDR3 loop is CASSPQRESYEQYF. DNA for the CDR3: TGTGCCAGCAGCCCACAGCGGGAGTCGTACGAGCAGTACTTC.

The CDR3 region is CAWSVPGDQPQHF. Written as DNA, the CDR3 is TGTGCCTGGAGTGTACCGGGGGATCAGCCCCAGCATTTT. The gene calls are TRBV30 and TRBJ1-5, with D possibly matching TRBD1 (5 bases). The germline CDR1 and CDR2 sequences are GTSNPN and SVGIG (reference sequence). The length of the CDR3 is 13 residues. V was clipped by 0 bases and J by 5 bases, with 8 bases between them.

This clone was picked up a small number of times. The V call is TRBV7-6, the J call TRBJ2-3; no clear D gene. The germline V gene encodes CDR1 SGHVS and CDR2 FNYEAQ. Trimming left V 5 bases short and J 4 bases short, with 7 bases between. The CDR3 totals 12 residues. The CDR3 DNA is TGTGCCAGCAGCCTGCAGGCAGATACGCAGTATTTT. This encodes CASSLQADTQYF.

The chain is built from TRBV6-5 and TRBJ1-1; no reliable D call. The CDR3 is made up of 12 amino acids. Trimming cost V 5 bases and J 3 bases, with 7 bases left between them. Per germline, CDR1 MNHEY and CDR2 SVGAGI. The CDR3 loop reads CASSARDTEAFF. The CDR3 nucleotides are TGTGCCAGCAGTGCGAGAGACACTGAAGCTTTCTTT.

DNA of the CDR3: TGTGCCAGCAGCTTGTGGAGCAGCTATGGCTACACCTTC. Translation gives CASSLWSSYGYTF. V usage is TRBV5-6 and J usage is TRBJ1-2; D remains unclear. The CDR3 runs 13 residues. From germline, CDR1 is SGHDT and CDR2 YYEEEE. V lost 1 base, J lost 4 bases, and 8 bases lay in between. Combining the CDR3 with reference TRBV5-6 and TRBJ1-2 gives the whole variable domain DAGVTQSPTHLIKTRGQQVTLRCSPKSGHDTVSWYQQALGQGPQFIFQYYEEEERQRGNFPDRFSGHQFPNYSSELNVNALLLGDSALYLCASSLWSSYGYTFGSGTRLTVV.

The V call is TRBV9, the J call TRBJ2-5; tentatively, D is TRBD1 (6 bases). The ends were cut back, 4 bases at V and 1 base at J, with 14 bases in the middle. This CDR3 region has 15 residues. Germline lookup yields CDR1 SGDLS and CDR2 YYNGEE. The DNA for the CDR3 is TGTGCCAGCAGCACCCGGACAGCCCCCCAAGAGACCCAGTACTTC. It is translated as CASSTRTAPQETQYF.

The chain uses TRBV7-8 and TRBJ2-1; TRBD2 is a possible D gene (5 bases). Germline V gene sequence: CDR1 SGHVS, CDR2 FQNEAQ. The ends were cut back, 1 base at V and 5 bases at J, with 9 bases in the middle. CDR3 length: 14 amino acids. CDR3 nucleotide sequence: TGTGCCAGCAGCTTAGAGACTACAGACAATGAGCAGTTCTTC. Translated: CASSLETTDNEQFF.

This clone was seen once. This chain joins TRBV6-1 and TRBJ1-2; no definite D call. Per germline, CDR1 MNHNS and CDR2 SASEGT. V was pared by 2 bases and J by 3 bases, with 16 bases between. The CDR3 runs 16 residues. The CDR3 spells CASSENKAGFYYGYTF. DNA for the CDR3: TGTGCCAGCAGTGAAAACAAGGCGGGCTTTTACTATGGCTACACCTTC.

This chain joins TRBV27 and TRBJ1-1, with D unclear. In germline, CDR1 is MNHEY, CDR2 SMNVEV (reference sequence). V lost 3 bases, J lost 3 bases, and 8 bases lay in between. The CDR3 is made up of 13 amino acids. The CDR3 here is CASSFISDTEAFF. The DNA of the CDR3 is TGTGCCAGCAGTTTTATCAGCGACACTGAAGCTTTCTTT.

This chain joins TRBV4-2 and TRBJ1-4, with a weak D call TRBD1 (5 bases). Germline V lookup: CDR1 LGHNA, CDR2 YNFKEQ. Trimming stripped 8 bases from V and 0 bases from J, with 13 bases between. This CDR3 region has 15 residues. The CDR3 sequence is CASRRGDATNEKLFF. CDR3 sequence (DNA): TGTGCCAGCCGACGGGGGGATGCAACTAATGAAAAACTGTTTTTT.

The chain uses TRBV5-1 and TRBJ2-3, with D unclear. The ends were cut back, 2 bases at V and 6 bases at J, with 10 bases in the middle. In germline, CDR1 is SGHRS, CDR2 YFSETQ. This CDR3 has 13 residues. Here the CDR3 DNA reads TGCGCCAGCAGCTTTGGCCTTACGGATACGCAGTATTTT. It translates to CASSFGLTDTQYF.

V gene TRBV5-1 combines with J gene TRBJ1-1; D not certain. V gave up 0 bases and J gave up 6 bases, with 12 bases separating them. CDR3 length equals 14 residues. Germline V gene data show CDR1 as SGHRS and CDR2 as YFSETQ. Written as DNA, the CDR3 is TGCGCCAGCAGCTTGGGGAGCCCGCGGTCTGAAGCTTTCTTT. It is translated as CASSLGSPRSEAFF.